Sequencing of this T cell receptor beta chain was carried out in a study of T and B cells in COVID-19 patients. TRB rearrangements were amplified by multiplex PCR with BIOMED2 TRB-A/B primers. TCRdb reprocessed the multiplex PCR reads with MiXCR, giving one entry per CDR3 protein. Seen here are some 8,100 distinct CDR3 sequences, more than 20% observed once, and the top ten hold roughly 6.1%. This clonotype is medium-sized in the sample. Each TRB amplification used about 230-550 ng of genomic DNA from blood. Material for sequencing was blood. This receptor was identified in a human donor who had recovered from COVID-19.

The CDR3 nucleotides read TGTGCCAGCAGCCAGGCGGGGAATCACTACGAGCAGTACTTC. Translated: CASSQAGNHYEQYF. This chain joins TRBV6-2 or TRBV6-3 and TRBJ2-7; TRBD2 is a possible D gene (6 bases). Germline CDR1 reads MNHEY; CDR2 reads SVGEGT. V lost 6 bases and J 3 bases, leaving 15 bases between the germline ends. CDR3 length: 14 amino acids.